This T cell receptor (beta chain) was captured by sequencing in a study of CD8 T cells in Susac syndrome. V gave up 0 bases and J gave up 2 bases, with 11 bases separating them. Germline lookup yields CDR1 SGHVS and CDR2 FQNEAQ. The CDR3 is made up of 15 amino acids. After extraction with the RNeasy kit, about 0.45 to 1 ug of the RNA was reverse transcribed using random hexamers. TCR beta CDR3 was amplified by immunoSEQ covering 54 Vbeta and 13 Jbeta. A single record per CDR3 protein comes from TCRdb applying MiXCR to the immunoSEQ multiplex PCR reads. The table has about 300,000 distinct CDR3 sequences, approximately 90% seen once.

Sequenced input: CD8+ T cells from PBMCs. V gene TRBV7-8 combines with J gene TRBJ2-7; D not certain. This TCR was sampled from a human donor with multiple sclerosis. CDR3 loop: CASSLAMHSPYEQYF. The CDR3, as DNA: TGTGCCAGCAGCTTAGCTATGCACTCACCCTACGAGCAGTACTTC.